These 8 T cell receptor beta chains originate from one sample sequenced in a study of T cells in localized non-small cell lung cancer. The repertoire was sequenced with immunoSEQ multiplex PCR; TCRdb's copy has only in-frame clones and lacks some. The sample holds about 24,000 clones, less than 90% seen once. Sample: peripheral blood, taken before any cancer treatment. These receptors were collected from an older male donor with stage I squamous cell lung carcinoma.

The chain employs TRBV19 and TRBJ1-2; D may be TRBD1 (6 bases). CDR3 length: 12 amino acids. The germline V gene has CDR1 LNHDA and CDR2 SQIVND (reference sequence). The V end lost 9 bases, the J end lost 8 bases, and 16 bases lay between the germline ends. DNA for the CDR3: TGTGCCAGCCACACAGGGTCTGACGGCTACACCTTC. It specifies CASHTGSDGYTF. Drawing the rest from reference TRBV19 and TRBJ1-2, the complete variable domain is DGGITQSPKYLFRKEGQNVTLSCEQNLNHDAMYWYRQDPGQGLRLIYYSQIVNDFQKGDIAEGYSVSREKKESFPLTVTSAQKNPTAFYLCASHTGSDGYTFGSGTRLTVV.

This chain uses TRBV10-3 with TRBJ1-1; 8 bases are shared with TRBD1. Germline V gene sequence: CDR1 ENHRY, CDR2 SYGVKD. Losses at the gene ends were 4 bases for V and 4 bases for J; bases not matched to a gene: 2. The CDR3 is 13 residues long. In nucleotides, the CDR3 is TGTGCCATCAGTGGACAGGGGATCACTGAAGCTTTCTTT. It specifies CAISGQGITEAFF.

In nucleotides, the CDR3 is TGTGCCAGCAGTTACTCGGGGGGGAAAACTGAAGCTTTCTTT. Its translation: CASSYSGGKTEAFF. The chain links TRBV6-5 to TRBJ1-1; possibly TRBD1 for D (5 bases). The V gene's germline CDR1 is MNHEY and CDR2 SVGAGI. The length of the CDR3 is 14 residues. V was clipped by 0 bases and J by 5 bases, with 10 bases between them.

In its sample, this clone was seen once. The chain combines TRBV5-1 with TRBJ1-4, with D hard to call. The CDR3 runs to 17 residues. V lost 1 base, J lost 7 bases, and 20 bases lay in between. Germline values: CDR1 SGHRS, CDR2 YFSETQ. CDR3 region: CASSLTPQRSRSEKLFF. The CDR3 bases are TGCGCCAGCAGCTTGACCCCACAGAGAAGTCGGAGTGAAAAACTGTTTTTT.

A note on this clone: This sample also contains other DNA sequences that code for the same CDR3. The rearrangement uses TRBV7-2 and TRBJ2-1; TRBD1 is a possible D gene (6 bases). The length of the CDR3 is 14 residues. The germline gives CDR1 SGHTA, CDR2 FQGNSA. V shed 5 bases and J shed 2 bases, with 10 bases lying between them. CDR3 DNA sequence: TGTGCCAGCAGCCTTGACAGGACCTACAATGAGCAGTTCTTC. Translating gives CASSLDRTYNEQFF.

The chain recombines TRBV29-1 with TRBJ1-1; no clear D. Germline V CDR1 and CDR2: SQVTM, ANQGSEA. Trimming left V 7 bases short and J 7 bases short, with 13 bases between. This CDR3 has 11 residues. The CDR3: CSGGVGLEAFF. DNA for the CDR3: TGCAGCGGTGGGGTCGGCCTTGAAGCTTTCTTT.

The CDR3 DNA follows: TGTGCCAGCAGCCCCCTGACATCTAACTATGGCTACACCTTC. It yields the protein CASSPLTSNYGYTF. The V and J genes are TRBV5-6 and TRBJ1-2; D not certain. Germline CDR1 is SGHDT and CDR2 is YYEEEE. This CDR3 contains 14 residues. The germline V and J ends were trimmed by 4 bases and 0 bases, with 10 bases remaining between them.

The rearrangement links TRBV6-5 to TRBJ2-7, with TRBD2 matching over 7 bases. CDR3 length equals 15 residues. The V and J ends lost 4 bases and 6 bases, in that order; junction bases with no gene match: 12. Germline lookup yields CDR1 MNHEY and CDR2 SVGAGI. The CDR3 DNA is TGTGCCAGCAGTTCAGGGAGCGGGGCTAAATTCGAGCAGTACTTC. Translated, it gives CASSSGSGAKFEQYF.